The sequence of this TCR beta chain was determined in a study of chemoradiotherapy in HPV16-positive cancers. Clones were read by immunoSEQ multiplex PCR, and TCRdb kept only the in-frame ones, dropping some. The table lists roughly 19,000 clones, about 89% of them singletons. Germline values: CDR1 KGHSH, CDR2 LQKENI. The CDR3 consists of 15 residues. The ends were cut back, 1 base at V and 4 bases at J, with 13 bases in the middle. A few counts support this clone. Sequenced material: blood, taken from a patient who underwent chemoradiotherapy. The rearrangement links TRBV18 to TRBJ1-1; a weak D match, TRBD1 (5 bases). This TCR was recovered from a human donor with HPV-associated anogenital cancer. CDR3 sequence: CASSPQSRGGTEAFF. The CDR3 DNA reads TGTGCCAGCTCACCACAGTCCCGGGGGGGCACTGAAGCTTTCTTT. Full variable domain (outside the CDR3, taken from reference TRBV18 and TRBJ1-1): NAGVMQNPRHLVRRRGQEARLRCSPMKGHSHVYWYRQLPEEGLKFMVYLQKENIIDESGMPKERFSAEFPKEGPSILRIQQVVRGDSAAYFCASSPQSRGGTEAFFGQGTRLTVV.